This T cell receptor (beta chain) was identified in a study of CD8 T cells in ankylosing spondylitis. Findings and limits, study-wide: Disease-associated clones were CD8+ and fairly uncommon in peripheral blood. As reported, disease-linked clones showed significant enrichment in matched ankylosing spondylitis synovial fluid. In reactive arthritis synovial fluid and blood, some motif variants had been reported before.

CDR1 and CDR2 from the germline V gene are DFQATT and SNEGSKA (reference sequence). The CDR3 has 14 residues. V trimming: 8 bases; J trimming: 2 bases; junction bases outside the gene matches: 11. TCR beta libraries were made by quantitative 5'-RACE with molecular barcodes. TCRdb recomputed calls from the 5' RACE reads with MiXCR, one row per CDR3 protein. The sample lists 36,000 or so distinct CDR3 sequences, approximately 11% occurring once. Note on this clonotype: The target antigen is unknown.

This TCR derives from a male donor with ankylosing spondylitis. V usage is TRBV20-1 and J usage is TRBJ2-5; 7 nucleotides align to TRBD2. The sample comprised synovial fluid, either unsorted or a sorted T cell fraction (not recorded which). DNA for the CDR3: TGCAGTCTTATTCCGGGACTAACACAAGAGACCCAGTACTTC. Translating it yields CSLIPGLTQETQYF.